This T cell receptor beta chain was identified in a study of CD8+ T cells in alopecia areata. cDNA prepared by RNA extraction and subsequent reverse transcription served as the template for sequencing. Repertoires were generated with immunoSEQ multiplex PCR, while TCRdb's copy carries only in-frame clones and drops some. The table has about 190,000 clones, roughly 60% seen once; the top ten hold 1%. Trimming shortened V by 0 bases and J by 2 bases, and 6 bases separated the two germline ends. The CDR3 has 14 amino acids. Per germline, CDR1 LNHNV and CDR2 YYDKDF (reference sequence). As to treatment: oral pan-JAK inhibitor, 5-10 mg twice daily.

The sequence came from a human donor with alopecia areata. The starting material was CD4+ T cells sorted from blood, obtained at week 24, from a patient treated with tofacitinib. The chain joins TRBV15 to TRBJ2-3; D is undetermined. CDR3 sequence reads: CATSREIPTDTQYF. The CDR3 DNA reads TGTGCCACCAGCAGAGAGATCCCCACAGATACGCAGTATTTT.